Detailed here is one TCR beta chain. This clonotype was recorded many times. Its recognized antigen is unknown. Qualities for individual bases were not recorded, and no much larger clone is one base off. This entry is derived from a study of identical twins (dated by TCRdb to the mid-2010s). In terms of the full investigation: To test whether fetal clonotypes persist, this study deep-sequenced TCR alpha and beta repertoires from monozygotic twins, from unrelated adults of various ages, and from cord blood. To rule out contamination, the twin experiments were replicated at different times with different library preparation protocols. On the study overall, not on this receptor specifically: Invariant T cells such as MAIT and iNKT could partly confound zero-insertion analyses, although diverse VJ usage argued against such confounding for most clonotypes. Fewer insertions were carried by abundant cord blood beta clonotypes, a similar but weaker trend appeared in young adult naive repertoires, and no such trend appeared in memory repertoires. A weaker excess of twin sharing was found in beta out-of-frame sequences because the signal-to-noise ratio was lowered by fewer shared sequences. In monozygotic twins, out-of-frame TCR alpha sharing was systematically underestimated by recombination models, although the models agreed with sharing between unrelated individuals. Compared with coincidental sharing between unrelated individuals, out-of-frame TCR alpha sequences shared between twins showed an excess of sequences with low generation probability. Because the same donors could not be followed over many years, the conclusions depended on cross-sectional statistical analysis.

Library creation used 5' RACE. The run used an Illumina HiSeq 2000. Template switching introduced a universal primer binding site; the final cDNA contained a unique molecular identifier, enabling accurate counting of TCR cDNA molecules. First-strand cDNA for TCR alpha and beta chains was synthesized from specific primers in the conserved constant-segment region. To control for contamination, every cDNA library was double barcoded, receiving both a SMART-Mk sample barcode and Illumina barcodes. TruSeq adapter sequences along with Illumina sample barcodes were introduced in two successive PCR steps. The Illumina HiSeq platform was used with custom primers to sequence TCR alpha and beta cDNA libraries. The authors processed their data as follows. MiGEC was used to process raw reads and extract unique molecular identifiers, and MiXCR was used to find CDR3 positions. For each individual, recombination models were inferred using an EM algorithm with the repgenHMM and IGoR tools. The tcR package in R was used for shared clonotype analysis, with sharing normalized by the product of cloneset sizes. To study raw recombination without the effects of thymic and clonal selection, out-of-frame nonproductive sequences were analyzed. TCRdb redid the processing of the public reads, applying fastp at Q25 and MiXCR, and retained in-frame beta chains. For every CDR3 protein sequence, its rows merge into one entry that carries the most common genes and DNA. The V and J calls, along with clone size, are taken from TCRdb and not from the paper's own processing. This sample has around 370,000 distinct CDR3 sequences in its table, and approximately 8.8% of those were observed once. Roughly 9% of the sample belongs to the ten largest clones.

The CDR3 sequence holds 13 residues, the cysteine and phenylalanine included. The DNA shown is the 39-base CDR3, in frame from base 1. Trimming leaves V shorter by 7 bases and J shorter by 0 bases, with the junction holding 3 bases beyond the gene matches. CDR1 MNHNS and CDR2 SASEGT are derived from the germline V gene. Only healthy Caucasian donors were included. The study also sequenced three unrelated non-twin adults: a male aged 18 to 29, a male aged 50 to 59 and a female aged 50 to 59. Miltenyi CD45RO+ enrichment and human naive T-cell isolation kits were used to isolate memory (CD45RO+) and naive T cells from PBMC.

The sequenced sample consisted of naive T cells sorted from blood. In the paper's terms, the cell subset or site label means: cells isolated with a human naive T-cell isolation kit. The rearranged chain carries TRBV6-1 and TRBJ2-7, with TRBD2 identical over 7 junction bases. This clonotype was obtained from a woman aged 50 to 60 in good health. DNA sequence: TGTGCCAGCACCCTAGCGGACTCCTACGAGCAGTACTTC. Translated, this is CASTLADSYEQYF.